This entry lists 25 T cell receptor beta chains sequenced from one sample in a study of blood T cell repertoires in COVID-19. This table comes from immunoSEQ multiplex PCR, and its TCRdb copy is limited to in-frame clones, with some not included. The table shows 250,000 to 300,000 clones, with 81% occurring only once. The specimen sequenced was peripheral blood. These receptors were obtained from a woman aged 60-70 years with active or convalescent COVID-19.

This clone was found once. The chain employs TRBV5-1 and TRBJ2-7, with 11 bases identical to TRBD1. Germline V gene sequence: CDR1 SGHRS, CDR2 YFSETQ. There are 15 residues in the CDR3. V gave up 2 bases and J gave up 6 bases; unmatched junction bases: 7. CDR3: CASSFSGTGGFEQYF. As DNA, the CDR3 is TGCGCCAGCAGCTTCTCCGGGACAGGGGGATTCGAGCAGTACTTC.

The gene calls are TRBV12-5 and TRBJ1-2, with 7 positions matching TRBD1. Unmatched junction bases numbered 10, after V lost 7 bases and J lost 8 bases. CDR1 LGHNT and CDR2 FRNRAP come from the germline V gene. This CDR3 contains 13 residues. The CDR3 loop reads CASAHPTGSGYTF. CDR3 coding DNA: TGTGCTAGTGCACACCCGACAGGGAGCGGCTACACCTTC. Drawing the rest from reference TRBV12-5 and TRBJ1-2, the complete variable domain is DARVTQTPRHKVTEMGQEVTMRCQPILGHNTVFWYRQTMMQGLELLAYFRNRAPLDDSGMPKDRFSAEMPDATLATLKIQPSEPRDSAVYFCASAHPTGSGYTFGSGTRLTVV.

This clone was detected only once. V and J are TRBV12-3 or TRBV12-4 and TRBJ2-5; maybe TRBD2 (6 bases). CDR3 length: 12 residues. The V end lost 4 bases, the J end lost 7 bases, and 10 bases lay between the germline ends. As DNA, the CDR3 is TGTGCCAGCAGTTCCCAGCGGGCGACCCAGTACTTC. Its protein is CASSSQRATQYF.

CDR3 bases: TGTGCCAGCAGCTCCCGGACAGGCGGTCTTAATCAGCCCCAGCATTTT. This codes for CASSSRTGGLNQPQHF. This chain joins TRBV7-2 and TRBJ1-5; TRBD1 matches at 7 bases. The CDR3 has 16 amino acids. After removal of 4 bases from V and 4 bases from J, the junction contained 10 bases not matched to a gene. The V gene's germline CDR1 is SGHTA and CDR2 FQGNSA.

This chain uses TRBV13 with TRBJ2-7; D call uncertain. V lost 0 bases and J lost 4, with 7 bases in between. This CDR3 region has 13 residues. Germline values: CDR1 PRHDT, CDR2 FYEKMQ (reference sequence). CDR3 DNA: TGTGCCAGCAGCTTAGGCCGGGTATACGAGCAGTACTTC. Translation: CASSLGRVYEQYF.

This clone was observed at least ten times. The chain combines TRBV6-2 or TRBV6-3 with TRBJ1-5; D remains ambiguous. Germline V gene sequence: CDR1 MNHEY, CDR2 SVGEGT. The CDR3 has 16 residues. Trimming cost V 2 bases and J 0 bases, with 11 bases left between them. The CDR3 sequence is CASSYPGRRSNQPQHF. CDR3 bases: TGTGCCAGCAGTTACCCGGGGAGACGTAGCAATCAGCCCCAGCATTTT.

V and J are TRBV27 and TRBJ1-2; 7 positions agree with TRBD1. Germline V gene data show CDR1 as MNHEY and CDR2 as SMNVEV (reference sequence). This CDR3 comprises 15 residues. J gave up 2 bases and V 2 bases, and 5 bases lay outside the gene matches. CDR3 sequence: CASSLATGDNYGYTF. In DNA, the CDR3 is TGTGCCAGCAGTTTAGCCACAGGGGACAACTATGGCTACACCTTC.

The chain carries TRBV4-1 and TRBJ2-7, with TRBD1 matching over 8 bases. The germline V gene has CDR1 MGHRA and CDR2 YSYEKL. CDR3 length: 15 residues. V dropped 1 base and J dropped 5; count of bases not matched to a gene: 7. The CDR3 DNA reads as TGCGCCAGCAGCCAAGGGACAGGGAGGTTAAACGAGCAGTACTTC. Translating gives CASSQGTGRLNEQYF.

This clone appeared a single time. The identical CDR3 is also encoded by other nucleotide sequences in the sample. The rearrangement uses TRBV3-1 (or the pseudogene TRBV3-2) and TRBJ2-2, with TRBD1 identical over 8 bases. J lost 6 bases, V lost 4 bases, and 1 base had no gene match. CDR1 LGHDT and CDR2 YNNKEL come from the germline V gene (reference sequence). The CDR3 totals 13 residues. CDR3 bases: TGTGCCAGCAGCCTACAGGGGGCCGGGGAGCTGTTTTTT. This sequence encodes CASSLQGAGELFF.

CDR3 in DNA: TGTGCCAGCAGCGAATCCTGGGGGGGGTCCATCTCTGGGGCCAACGTCCTGACTTTC. Its protein product is CASSESWGGSISGANVLTF. The J gene is TRBJ2-6, the V gene TRBV9, with 7 bases that match TRBD2. V lost 3 bases to trimming and J lost 0 bases; unmatched junction nucleotides: 12. Germline loops: CDR1 SGDLS, CDR2 YYNGEE. This CDR3 has 19 amino acids. Supplemented by reference TRBV9 and TRBJ2-6, the full variable domain reads DSGVTQTPKHLITATGQRVTLRCSPRSGDLSVYWYQQSLDQGLQFLIQYYNGEERAKGNILERFSAQQFPDLHSELNLSSLELGDSALYFCASSESWGGSISGANVLTFGAGSRLTVL.

The rearrangement joins TRBV19 to TRBJ1-2, with D possibly matching TRBD1 (5 bases). The germline V gene encodes CDR1 LNHDA and CDR2 SQIVND (reference sequence). The CDR3 is 14 amino acids. The V and J ends lost 3 bases and 8 bases respectively, with 16 bases between them. CDR3 sequence: CASSIISTGWGYTF. CDR3 nucleotides: TGTGCCAGTAGTATCATAAGTACAGGCTGGGGCTACACCTTC.

The CDR3 sequence is CASSLAGTGVNTEAFF. The DNA for the CDR3 is TGTGCCAGCAGCTTAGCGGGGACAGGAGTGAACACTGAAGCTTTCTTT. The chain is built from TRBV7-2 and TRBJ1-1, with 8 nucleotides matching TRBD1. Losses at the gene ends were 0 bases for V and 0 bases for J; bases not matched to a gene: 3. Germline values: CDR1 SGHTA, CDR2 FQGNSA. CDR3 length: 16 amino acids.

This clone came up once. V usage is TRBV19 and J usage is TRBJ2-5, with 7 positions matching TRBD1. Per germline, CDR1 LNHDA and CDR2 SQIVND (reference sequence). This CDR3 contains 15 residues. The ends lost 4 bases at V and 5 bases at J; junction bases unmatched: 10. In nucleotides, the CDR3 is TGTGCCAGTAGTACCTCAGGGGGAGCCAGGGAGACCCAGTACTTC. Encoded protein: CASSTSGGARETQYF.

The chain links TRBV7-2 to TRBJ2-7, with D possibly matching TRBD1 (6 bases). CDR3 length equals 15 residues. V lost 5 bases and J lost 3, with 17 bases in between. Looked up from germline, CDR1 is SGHTA and CDR2 is FQGNSA. CDR3 protein: CASSRGTTGHYEQYF. The CDR3 nucleotides are TGTGCCAGCAGCCGTGGGACAACCGGGCACTACGAGCAGTACTTC. The whole variable domain, remainder taken from reference TRBV7-2 and TRBJ2-7, is GAGVSQSPSNKVTEKGKDVELRCDPISGHTALYWYRQSLGQGLEFLIYFQGNSAPDKSGLPSDRFSAERTGGSVSTLTIQRTQQEDSAVYLCASSRGTTGHYEQYFGPGTRLTVT.

V gene TRBV10-3 combines with J gene TRBJ1-3; no clear D. CDR1 and CDR2 from the germline V gene are ENHRY and SYGVKD. V lost 9 bases and J 0 bases, leaving 6 bases between the germline ends. The CDR3 length is 12 residues. DNA of the CDR3: TGTGCCATTAGAAGCTCTGGAAACACCATATATTTT. It is translated as CAIRSSGNTIYF.

The chain links TRBV6-4 to TRBJ2-2; the D gene is possibly TRBD1 (6 bases). The CDR3 is 15 residues long. Between the trimmed V and J ends, which lost 3 bases and 4 bases, there was a span of 12 bases. In germline, CDR1 is MRHNA, CDR2 SNTAGT. CDR3 loop: CASSEQGRGTGELFF. The CDR3 DNA reads as TGTGCCAGCAGTGAACAGGGAAGAGGCACCGGGGAGCTGTTTTTT.

V and J are TRBV5-1 and TRBJ2-6; D unclear. CDR1 and CDR2 (germline): SGHRS, YFSETQ. Trimming cost V 1 base and J 0 bases, with 5 bases left between them. There are 15 residues in the CDR3. The CDR3 nucleotides are TGCGCCAGCAGCTTGTCGAGCTCTGGGGCCAACGTCCTGACTTTC. Translated, it gives CASSLSSSGANVLTF.

The chain combines TRBV6-1 with TRBJ1-5; tentatively, D is TRBD1 (6 bases). Trimming stripped 3 bases from V and 0 bases from J, with 18 bases between. Germline V gene lookup returns CDR1 MNHNS and CDR2 SASEGT. This CDR3 has 18 amino acids. CDR3 protein: CASSDPVGGQSSNQPQHF. The DNA of the CDR3 is TGTGCCAGCAGTGACCCAGTAGGAGGACAGAGTAGCAATCAGCCCCAGCATTTT.

This clone was picked up one time. The chain links TRBV28 to TRBJ1-3; D might be TRBD1 (5 bases). The CDR3 sequence is 14 residues long. V lost 4 bases and J lost 3, with 10 bases in between. Germline V gives CDR1 MDHEN, CDR2 SYDVKM. CDR3 bases: TGTGCCAGCAGTTGGGGGGACGGTGGAAACACCATATATTTT. It specifies CASSWGDGGNTIYF.

This clone was seen ten or more times. The chain uses TRBV25-1 and TRBJ2-5; 11 bases map to TRBD1. V shed 1 base, J shed 3 bases, and the junction held 10 bases outside the gene matches. CDR1 and CDR2 from the germline V gene are MGHDK and SYGVNS. The CDR3 runs to 18 residues. The CDR3 loop is CASSESGQGAIFKETQYF. The CDR3 DNA reads TGTGCCAGCAGTGAATCAGGACAGGGGGCTATATTTAAAGAGACCCAGTACTTC.

The table lists this clone with a few counts. The genes are TRBV14 and TRBJ1-6, with a possible D match to TRBD1 (5 bases). V shed 2 bases and J shed 8 bases, with 10 bases lying between them. Germline values: CDR1 SGHDN, CDR2 FVKESK. The CDR3 has 14 amino acids. CDR3 in amino acids: CASSQTREDSPLHF. The DNA of the CDR3 is TGTGCCAGCAGCCAAACCAGGGAGGATTCACCCCTCCACTTT.

The V gene is TRBV2, the J gene TRBJ1-4, with 9 bases identical to TRBD1. Germline V CDR1 and CDR2: SNHLY, FYNNEI. Trimming at V came to 3 bases and at J to 11 bases, leaving 25 bases not matched to a gene. This CDR3 comprises 20 residues. In DNA, the CDR3 is TGTGCCAGCAGTGATAGTTCTTGGGTGGGACAGGGACCCCGAAGTGGGAAACTGTTTTTT. Translated, it gives CASSDSSWVGQGPRSGKLFF.

This clone was observed a single time. V and J are TRBV5-5 and TRBJ2-2, with 10 bases aligning to TRBD2. The CDR3 runs 19 residues. With 3 bases clipped from V and 0 bases from J, the junction kept 11 bases outside the gene matches. Germline CDR1 reads SGHKS; CDR2 reads YYEKEE (reference sequence). The CDR3, as DNA: TGTGCCAGCAGCTATGGGGCCCTAGCGGGGGTTACGAACACCGGGGAGCTGTTTTTT. This sequence encodes CASSYGALAGVTNTGELFF.

This clone was counted between two and nine times. This chain joins TRBV6-5 and TRBJ2-7, with 10 bases identical to TRBD1. From germline, CDR1 is MNHEY and CDR2 SVGAGI. The J segment lost 3 bases and the V segment lost 0 bases, leaving 2 bases of the junction unmatched. This CDR3 is built from 15 residues. The DNA for the CDR3 is TGTGCCAGCAGTTACTCGACAGGGGGCTACTACGAGCAGTACTTC. Protein product: CASSYSTGGYYEQYF.

This chain uses TRBV6-2 or TRBV6-3 with TRBJ2-7; 8 nucleotides line up with TRBD1. V shed 7 bases and J 6 bases; nucleotides not matched to a gene: 14. The V gene's germline CDR1 is MNHEY and CDR2 SVGEGT. This CDR3 has 15 amino acids. The CDR3 sequence is CASTPAGQGAREQYF. The DNA for the CDR3 is TGTGCCAGCACCCCCGCGGGGCAGGGGGCCCGCGAGCAGTACTTC.